This T cell receptor (beta chain) was captured by sequencing in a study of T cells in Graves' hyperthyroidism and ophthalmopathy. RNA transcripts yielded amplified TCR beta CDR3 regions. The HTBI primer set was used in a first-round RT-PCR of the TCR CDR3. TCRdb independently ran MiXCR on the multiplex PCR reads; one entry per CDR3 protein. The repertoire includes tens of thousands of distinct CDR3 sequences, approximately 53% of them detected once, and roughly 30% sits in the top ten. The CDR3 is made up of 14 amino acids. Looked up from germline, CDR1 is ENHRY and CDR2 is SYGVKD. V lost 4 bases and J 2 bases, leaving 12 bases between the germline ends. Study findings and constraints: Appearing also in blood were most of the thyroid clonotypes expanded above 0.001.

Graves' hyperthyroidism without ophthalmopathy progression within 18 months was termed stable. Disease duration under 2 months; hyperthyroidism patients were aged 18 to 65. This clonotype was observed at least ten times. Its antigen remains unknown. The gene calls are TRBV10-3 and TRBJ2-7; D possibly uses TRBD1 or TRBD2 (5 bases each). Sequences were obtained from peripheral blood or thyroid tissue (not recorded which). This sequence was found in a man aged 18 to 30 with Graves' hyperthyroidism. As DNA, the CDR3 is TGTGCCATCAGTGGCCGGGACGACACCTACGAGCAGTACTTC. This translates into CAISGRDDTYEQYF.